The T cell receptor beta chain under discussion was sequenced for a study of T cell repertoires in aging, cancer and after chemotherapy. Multiplex touch-down PCR with TRB-A/B primers amplified rearranged V-D-J TRB sequences. TCRdb reanalysed the multiplex PCR reads using MiXCR and keeps one entry per CDR3 protein. The sample contains roughly 6,300 distinct CDR3 sequences, around 35% of which appear only once. This clonotype was seen more than once but under ten times. Peripheral blood genomic DNA, not sorted cells or RNA, was the template. This CDR3 region has 15 residues. V was trimmed by 3 bases and J by 2 bases, leaving 10 bases between them. Germline V CDR1 and CDR2: MRHNA, SNTAGT.

The V and J genes are TRBV6-4 and TRBJ2-2; D gene ambiguous. This TCR came from a human donor in good health. Sequenced sample: blood. CDR3 in DNA: TGTGCCAGCAGTGAAGGTCACAGTAACACCGGGGAGCTGTTTTTT. It translates to CASSEGHSNTGELFF.